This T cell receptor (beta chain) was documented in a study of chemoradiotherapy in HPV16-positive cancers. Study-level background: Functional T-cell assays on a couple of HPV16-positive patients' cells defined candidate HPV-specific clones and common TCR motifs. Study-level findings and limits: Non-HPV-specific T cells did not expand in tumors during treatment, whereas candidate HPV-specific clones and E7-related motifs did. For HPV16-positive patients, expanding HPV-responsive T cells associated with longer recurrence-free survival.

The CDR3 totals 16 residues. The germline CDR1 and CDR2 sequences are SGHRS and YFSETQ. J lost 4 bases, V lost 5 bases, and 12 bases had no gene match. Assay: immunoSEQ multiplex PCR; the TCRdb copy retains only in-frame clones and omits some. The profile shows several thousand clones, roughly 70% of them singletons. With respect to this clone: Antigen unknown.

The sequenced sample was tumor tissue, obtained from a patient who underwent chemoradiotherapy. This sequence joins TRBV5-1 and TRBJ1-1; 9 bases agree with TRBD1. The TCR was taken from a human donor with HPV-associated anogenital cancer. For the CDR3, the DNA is TGCGCCAGCAGACGACACGACAGGGGGTTGGGCACTGAAGCTTTCTTT. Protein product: CASRRHDRGLGTEAFF.